The clone carrying this T cell receptor beta chain was recorded a few times. The data derive from a study of human T cells and chemical hapten exposure. Time point indicated: patch test 1, 2 weeks after DPC sensitization. Treatment defined: therapeutic diphenylcyclopropenone sensitization with weekly scalp DPC. This CDR3 has 16 amino acids. The junction had 9 bases not matched to a gene; V was cut back by 7 bases and J by 1 base. Authors' analysis steps: Individual samples carried between about 23,224 and 690,600 TCRs, with 85,000 to 100,000 as the median. TCRdb redid the calling of the RACE reads with MiXCR, one entry per CDR3 protein. The V and J calls here are based on TCRdb, not the publication. Here the sample spans 300,000 to 350,000 distinct CDR3 sequences, around 7% being singletons.

The sample consisted of whole blood, taken in connection with sensitization to the hapten diphenylcyclopropenone (DPC). The chain couples TRBV12-3 or TRBV12-4 to TRBJ2-1; 8 positions agree with TRBD1. The sequence was collected from a woman aged 18-35 years with alopecia areata. Some clones in this sample may be carry-over from other donors' samples. The CDR3 region is CASTKGQVESYNEQFF. As DNA, the CDR3 is TGTGCCAGCACCAAGGGACAGGTGGAGTCCTACAATGAGCAGTTCTTC.